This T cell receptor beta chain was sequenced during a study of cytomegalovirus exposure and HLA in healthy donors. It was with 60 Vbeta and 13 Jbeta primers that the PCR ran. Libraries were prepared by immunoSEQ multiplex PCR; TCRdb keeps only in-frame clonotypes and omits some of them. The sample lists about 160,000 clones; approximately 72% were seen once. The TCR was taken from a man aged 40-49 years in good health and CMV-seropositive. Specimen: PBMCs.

The CDR3 spells CASSLVQGASHEQYF. The CDR3, as DNA: TGCGCCAGCAGCTTGGTTCAGGGGGCCTCACACGAGCAGTACTTC. The genes are TRBV5-1 and TRBJ2-7; 8 bases match TRBD1. The V gene end was trimmed by 0 bases and the J gene end by 5 bases; junction bases not matched to a gene: 7. CDR1 is SGHRS, CDR2 YFSETQ, per germline. This CDR3 has 15 amino acids.